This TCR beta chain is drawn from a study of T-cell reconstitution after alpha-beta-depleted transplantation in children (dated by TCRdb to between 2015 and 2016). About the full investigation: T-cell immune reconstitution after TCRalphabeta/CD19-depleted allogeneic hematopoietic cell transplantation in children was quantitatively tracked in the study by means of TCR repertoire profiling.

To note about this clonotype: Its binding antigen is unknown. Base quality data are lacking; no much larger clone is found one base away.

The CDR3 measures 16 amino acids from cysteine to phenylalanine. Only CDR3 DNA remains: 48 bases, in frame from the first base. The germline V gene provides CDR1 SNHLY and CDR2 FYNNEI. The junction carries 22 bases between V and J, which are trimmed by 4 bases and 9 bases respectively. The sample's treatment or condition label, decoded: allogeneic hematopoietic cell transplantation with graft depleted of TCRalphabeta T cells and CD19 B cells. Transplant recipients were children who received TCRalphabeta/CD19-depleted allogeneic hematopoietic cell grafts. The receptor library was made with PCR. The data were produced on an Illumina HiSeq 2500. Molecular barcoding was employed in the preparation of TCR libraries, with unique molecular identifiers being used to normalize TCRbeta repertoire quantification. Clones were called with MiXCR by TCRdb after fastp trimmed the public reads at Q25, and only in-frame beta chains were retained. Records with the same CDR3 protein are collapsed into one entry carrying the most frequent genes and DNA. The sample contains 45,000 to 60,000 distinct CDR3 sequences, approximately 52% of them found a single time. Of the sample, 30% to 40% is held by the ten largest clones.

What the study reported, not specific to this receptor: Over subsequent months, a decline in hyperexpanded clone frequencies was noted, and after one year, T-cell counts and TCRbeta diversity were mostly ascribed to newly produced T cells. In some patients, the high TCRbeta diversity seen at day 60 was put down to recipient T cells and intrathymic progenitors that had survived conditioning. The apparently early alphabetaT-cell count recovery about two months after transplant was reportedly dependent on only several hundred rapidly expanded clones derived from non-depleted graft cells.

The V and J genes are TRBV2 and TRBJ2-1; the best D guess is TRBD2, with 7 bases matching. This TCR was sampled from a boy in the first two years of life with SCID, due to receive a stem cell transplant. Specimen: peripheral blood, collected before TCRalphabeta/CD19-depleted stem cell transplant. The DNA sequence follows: TGTGCCAGCAGTGGTGCGTTTCGGGGGGCCCTCGGTGAGCAGTTCTTC. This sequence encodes CASSGAFRGALGEQFF.